This TCR beta chain was sequenced during a study of beta chain features in type 1 diabetes. The CDR3 has 17 residues. Germline assignment: CDR1 SGHAT and CDR2 FQNNGV. The V and J ends lost 0 bases and 5 bases, in that order; junction bases with no gene match: 12. The authors reverse transcribed all of the isolated RNA, so sequencing captured expressed TCRB transcripts. Measured with immunoSEQ multiplex PCR; TCRdb has only the in-frame clones, and not every one. This sample carries 200,000 to 250,000 clones, 9.6% of them seen once, and the ten largest clones take approximately 0.03%. This clone has only a few counts.

This receptor was obtained from a woman aged 18-35 years in good health. Sequencing used naive CD4+ T cells from blood. V is TRBV11-2 and J is TRBJ2-7; 8 positions agree with TRBD2. CDR3 DNA: TGTGCCAGCAGCTTAGATCCCTTTACTAGCGGTCCCCACGAGCAGTACTTC. Its translation: CASSLDPFTSGPHEQYF.